Presented here are 20 T cell receptor beta chains from one specimen sequenced in a study of identical twins. TCRdb redid the calling of the 5' RACE reads with MiXCR, one entry per CDR3 protein. The data contain around 240,000 distinct CDR3 sequences, approximately 10% of them singletons. Sequenced: memory T cells sorted from blood. The receptors originated from a man aged 50 or older in good health.

This clonotype was seen ten or more times. The genes are TRBV29-1 and TRBJ2-1; D possibly matches TRBD1 or TRBD2 (5 bases each). CDR3 length: 15 residues. Germline CDR1 reads SQVTM; CDR2 reads ANQGSEA. Trimming cost V 4 bases and J 4 bases, with 17 bases left between them. CDR3 coding DNA: TGCAGCGTTGGACCGGGACGGCAGACTTACAATGAGCAGTTCTTC. Translated, it gives CSVGPGRQTYNEQFF.

This clonotype was seen only a few times. V usage is TRBV7-3 and J usage is TRBJ2-6; 11 positions match TRBD2. CDR1 is SGHTA, CDR2 FQGTGA, per germline. After removal of 7 bases from V and 0 bases from J, the junction contained 8 bases not matched to a gene. The CDR3 extends over 18 amino acids. Here the CDR3 reads CASKLGLAGDSGANVLTF. Written as DNA, the CDR3 is TGTGCCAGCAAACTAGGACTAGCGGGTGACTCTGGGGCCAACGTCCTGACTTTC. Based on the CDR3 plus reference TRBV7-3 and TRBJ2-6, the full variable domain is GAGVSQTPSNKVTEKGKYVELRCDPISGHTALYWYRQSLGQGPEFLIYFQGTGAADDSGLPNDRFFAVRPEGSVSTLKIQRTERGDSAVYLCASKLGLAGDSGANVLTFGAGSRLTVL.

This clonotype was detected ten times or more. This chain connects TRBV4-2 to TRBJ2-7; D possibly matches TRBD1 or TRBD2 (5 bases each). Per germline, CDR1 LGHNA and CDR2 YNFKEQ. V lost 3 bases and J lost 8, with 20 bases in between. The CDR3 has 15 residues. CDR3: CASSQDSGTHRKQYF. The CDR3 region has the DNA TGTGCCAGCAGCCAGGATTCCGGGACGCACAGAAAGCAGTACTTC.

This clonotype was seen more than once but under ten times. This sequence joins TRBV7-9 and TRBJ2-1; 12 bases agree with TRBD1. V was pared by 3 bases and J by 8 bases, with 11 bases of the junction left unmatched. CDR1 and CDR2 (germline): SEHNR, FQNEAQ (reference sequence). There are 17 residues in the CDR3. In nucleotides, the CDR3 is TGTGCCAGCAGCTTGGGACAGGGGGCTCTGGGGTTCGATGAGCAGTTCTTC. This gives the protein CASSLGQGALGFDEQFF.

The table lists this clonotype with a few counts. This chain links TRBV6-1 with TRBJ2-7; 15 nucleotides agree with TRBD2. CDR1 is MNHNS, CDR2 SASEGT, per germline. J was trimmed by 0 bases and V by 3 bases; bases with no gene match: 3. The CDR3 is made up of 17 amino acids. The CDR3 is CASSEGLAGGLSYEQYF. The CDR3 nucleotides read TGTGCCAGCAGTGAGGGACTAGCGGGAGGCCTCTCCTACGAGCAGTACTTC.

This clonotype appeared a few times. The rearrangement links TRBV4-3 to TRBJ2-3, with TRBD2 matching over 8 bases. There are 15 residues in the CDR3. From germline, CDR1 is LGHNA and CDR2 YSLEER. Unmatched junction bases numbered 3, after V lost 4 bases and J lost 0 bases. CDR3 loop: CASSRAGGSTDTQYF. The CDR3 nucleotides read TGCGCCAGCAGCCGCGCGGGGGGAAGCACAGATACGCAGTATTTT.

J is TRBJ2-7 and V is TRBV27; no definite D call. The CDR3 is 13 amino acids. Trimming stripped 6 bases from V and 3 bases from J, with 12 bases between. The germline gives CDR1 MNHEY, CDR2 SMNVEV (reference sequence). The CDR3 nucleotides are TGTGCCAGCAGAGGTCGACTGGTCTACGAGCAGTACTTC. It encodes CASRGRLVYEQYF.

The sample holds many counts of this clonotype. The V call is TRBV4-2, the J call TRBJ2-7; 11 bases align to TRBD2. Trimming cost V 0 bases and J 6 bases; bases outside gene matches: 10. The length of the CDR3 is 17 residues. The germline CDR1 and CDR2 sequences are LGHNA and YNFKEQ. The DNA for the CDR3 is TGTGCCAGCAGCCAAGAGACTGGGACTAGCGGCGGCTTCGAGCAGTACTTC. Its protein product is CASSQETGTSGGFEQYF.

DNA for the CDR3: TGCGCCAGCATGTTCCAGGGGAGCTCTGGGGCCAACGTCCTGACTTTC. It is translated as CASMFQGSSGANVLTF. The gene calls are TRBV5-1 and TRBJ2-6; TRBD1 might be the D (6 bases). Germline CDR1 reads SGHRS; CDR2 reads YFSETQ. V lost 6 bases to trimming and J lost 0 bases, with 13 bases between them. This CDR3 is built from 16 residues.

This clonotype was seen a handful of times. V is TRBV5-1 and J is TRBJ2-7, with D possibly matching TRBD2 (5 bases). V lost 0 bases and J 1 base, leaving 11 bases between the germline ends. The CDR3 has 15 residues. Germline CDR1 is SGHRS and CDR2 is YFSETQ. CDR3 sequence: CASSLATRGSYEQYF. CDR3 coding DNA: TGCGCCAGCAGCTTGGCGACCCGAGGGTCCTACGAGCAGTACTTC.

This clonotype was found a few times. V usage is TRBV9 and J usage is TRBJ2-2; TRBD1 or TRBD2 may be the D gene (5 bases each). Germline V CDR1 and CDR2: SGDLS, YYNGEE. Deletions cut 0 bases from V and 6 bases from J, with 6 bases between. The CDR3 is 13 residues long. This chain's CDR3 is CASSVGGPGELFF. Written as DNA, the CDR3 is TGTGCCAGCAGCGTAGGGGGACCCGGGGAGCTGTTTTTT.

This clonotype occurred a few times. CDR3 amino acids: CASSLSRGRKETQYF. Written as DNA, the CDR3 is TGTGCCAGCAGTTTATCCAGGGGGCGAAAAGAGACCCAGTACTTC. This chain uses TRBV28 with TRBJ2-5; 8 nucleotides match TRBD1. V was clipped by 1 base and J by 3 bases; unmatched bases: 4. CDR1 is MDHEN and CDR2 is SYDVKM in the germline V gene. The CDR3 extends over 15 amino acids.

J is TRBJ2-7 and V is TRBV14; D is unclear. The CDR3 extends over 16 amino acids. V lost 4 bases and J lost 3, with 19 bases in between. Germline-derived CDR1 and CDR2 are SGHDN and FVKESK. The CDR3 sequence is CASSPPAIGENYEQYF. CDR3 nucleotides: TGTGCCAGCAGCCCCCCCGCTATTGGAGAAAACTACGAGCAGTACTTC.

This clonotype has a handful of counts. V usage is TRBV4-3 and J usage is TRBJ1-2; weak D call: TRBD1 (6 bases). V was shortened by 0 bases and J by 5 bases, with 13 bases between the two germline ends. The V gene's germline CDR1 is LGHNA and CDR2 YSLEER. This CDR3 spans 15 amino acids. The CDR3 bases are TGCGCCAGCAGCCAAGATGGGGGGCGGGGGTATGGCTACACCTTC. It yields the protein CASSQDGGRGYGYTF.

The rearrangement links TRBV7-2 to TRBJ2-7; the match to TRBD1 covers 9 bases. Looked up from germline, CDR1 is SGHTA and CDR2 is FQGNSA. Trimming took 4 bases from V and 1 from J; bases not matched to a gene: 5. This CDR3 has 15 residues. The CDR3 here is CASSWDRASSYEQYF. DNA of the CDR3: TGTGCCAGCAGCTGGGACAGGGCCTCTTCCTACGAGCAGTACTTC.

This clonotype came up many times. DNA of the CDR3: TGTGCCAGCAGCTTGGGTGGCGGGTCCAACTATGGCTACACCTTC. This sequence encodes CASSLGGGSNYGYTF. This chain connects TRBV5-5 to TRBJ1-2; no reliable D call. Trimming left V 0 bases short and J 2 bases short, with 11 bases between. Germline lookup yields CDR1 SGHKS and CDR2 YYEKEE (reference sequence). The CDR3 is 15 residues long.

The V and J genes are TRBV5-1 and TRBJ1-2; TRBD1 aligns across 7 bases. Germline-derived CDR1 and CDR2 are SGHRS and YFSETQ. This CDR3 contains 15 residues. The V segment lost 0 bases and the J segment 4 bases; nucleotides outside the gene matches: 6. CDR3 sequence (DNA): TGCGCCAGCAGCTTGGAGATGGGACAGACCTATGGCTACACCTTC. This codes for CASSLEMGQTYGYTF.

This clonotype occurred many times. CDR3 sequence reads: CATSDSQVWYF. The CDR3 DNA reads as TGTGCCACCAGTGATTCCCAGGTATGGTACTTC. The gene calls are TRBV24-1 and TRBJ2-7; the D is unclear. This CDR3 is 11 amino acids long. Germline values: CDR1 KGHDR, CDR2 SFDVKD. V was cut by 2 bases and J by 12 bases, with 10 bases left in between.

This clonotype showed up many times. The chain links TRBV4-2 to TRBJ2-3, with 11 bases fitting TRBD2. Germline loops: CDR1 LGHNA, CDR2 YNFKEQ. J gave up 4 bases and V 1 base, and 7 bases lay outside the gene matches. This CDR3 is built from 17 residues. CDR3: CASSQGLAGGGADTQYF. The CDR3, as DNA: TGTGCCAGCAGCCAAGGGCTAGCGGGAGGAGGAGCAGATACGCAGTATTTT.

This clonotype was seen only a few times. This chain connects TRBV27 to TRBJ1-2; TRBD1 aligns across 10 bases. The V gene's germline CDR1 is MNHEY and CDR2 SMNVEV (reference sequence). The ends lost 8 bases at V and 4 bases at J; junction bases unmatched: 7. The length of the CDR3 is 14 residues. Here the CDR3 reads CASGRDRGFYGYTF. CDR3 sequence (DNA): TGTGCCAGCGGTAGGGACAGGGGATTCTATGGCTACACCTTC.